The 12 T cell receptor beta chains in this list originate from one sample, sequenced in a study of T cell changes during pregnancy in multiple sclerosis. Sequenced by immunoSEQ multiplex PCR; TCRdb stores in-frame clones only, minus some. The table includes around 71,000 clones, roughly nine tenths detected once. The source was peripheral blood, collected in the third trimester of pregnancy. The origin of the receptors is a female donor with multiple sclerosis, enrolled in a pregnancy study.

The J gene is TRBJ2-3, the V gene TRBV27, with 10 bases lining up with TRBD2. This CDR3 is built from 16 residues. From germline, CDR1 is MNHEY and CDR2 SMNVEV (reference sequence). The V and J ends lost 3 bases and 4 bases, in that order; junction bases with no gene match: 7. The DNA for the CDR3 is TGTGCCAGCAGTTTTCTGGCTAGCGGGAGCCCAGATACGCAGTATTTT. The encoded protein is CASSFLASGSPDTQYF.

The V and J genes are TRBV19 and TRBJ2-7; 7 bases match TRBD2. The CDR3 covers 14 residues. Germline-derived CDR1 and CDR2 are LNHDA and SQIVND (reference sequence). The junction had 8 bases not matched to a gene; V was cut back by 3 bases and J by 6 bases. The CDR3 DNA is TGTGCCAGTAGTATCAGTCGAGCGGGGAGCGAGCAGTACTTC. It codes for CASSISRAGSEQYF.

The rearrangement links TRBV29-1 to TRBJ2-2, with D tentatively TRBD1 (5 bases). The V gene's germline CDR1 is SQVTM and CDR2 ANQGSEA. The CDR3 extends over 12 amino acids. Trimming took 7 bases from V and 6 from J, leaving 12 bases between them. The CDR3 protein is CSADQGAGELFF. The DNA for the CDR3 is TGCAGCGCCGACCAGGGTGCCGGGGAGCTGTTTTTT.

The rearrangement links TRBV27 to TRBJ2-7; 11 bases match TRBD2. The germline V gene has CDR1 MNHEY and CDR2 SMNVEV (reference sequence). The CDR3 is 19 residues long. The V gene end was trimmed by 6 bases and the J gene end by 6 bases; junction bases not matched to a gene: 22. The CDR3 reads CASSLGGLAGGPHGTEQYF. As DNA, the CDR3 is TGTGCCAGCAGCCTAGGGGGGCTAGCGGGAGGTCCCCACGGAACCGAGCAGTACTTC.

V gene TRBV5-6 combines with J gene TRBJ2-3, with 10 bases that match TRBD1. The CDR3 is made up of 16 amino acids. Germline lookup yields CDR1 SGHDT and CDR2 YYEEEE. J gave up 4 bases and V 5 bases, and 10 bases lay outside the gene matches. CDR3 DNA sequence: TGTGCCAGCAGTTCCGAGACAGGGGGCGACGCAGATACGCAGTATTTT. It yields the protein CASSSETGGDADTQYF.

The rearrangement links TRBV6-5 to TRBJ1-2, with D hard to call. CDR3 length equals 12 residues. The V gene lost 4 bases and the J gene lost 8 bases, with 11 bases spanning the gap. CDR1 is MNHEY, CDR2 SVGAGI, per germline. The DNA of the CDR3 is TGTGCCAGCAGTTTCCGTCCGGGAGGCTACACCTTC. Its protein product is CASSFRPGGYTF.

CDR3 loop: CASSSSGSRHGYTF. CDR3 nucleotides: TGTGCCAGCAGTTCCTCCGGGTCCCGGCATGGCTACACCTTC. The rearrangement joins TRBV28 to TRBJ1-2, with no clear D. The CDR3 contains 14 residues. V shed 4 bases and J shed 6 bases, with 15 bases lying between them. CDR1 is MDHEN and CDR2 is SYDVKM in the germline V gene.

The rearrangement uses TRBV7-2 and TRBJ1-1; possibly TRBD1 for D (5 bases). The CDR3 runs to 13 residues. Trimming took off 7 bases at V and 8 bases at J, with 17 bases between the two ends. Per the germline V gene, CDR1 is SGHTA and CDR2 is FQGNSA. In DNA form, the CDR3 reads TGTGCCAGCACCTTCGTGGGGCCTCGGGAAGCTTTCTTT. This gives the protein CASTFVGPREAFF.

On this clone: The junction differs from germline at one of its ends, possibly a read error. The chain combines TRBV9 with TRBJ2-3; TRBD1 matches 9 bases. The CDR3 runs to 14 residues. Germline V gene data show CDR1 as SGDLS and CDR2 as YYNGEE. The CDR3 region has the DNA TGTGCCAGCAGCGTTACAGGGGGCACACATACGCAGTATTTT. This translates into CASSVTGGTHTQYF.

The rearrangement uses TRBV30 and TRBJ2-4, with 8 bases lining up with TRBD1. V shed 3 bases and J 9 bases; nucleotides not matched to a gene: 10. Looked up from germline, CDR1 is GTSNPN and CDR2 is SVGIG (reference sequence). The CDR3 is 14 amino acids. The CDR3 region has the DNA TGTGCCTGGAGCCAATCCCCAGGGGGCAGCATTCAGTACTTC. Translated, it gives CAWSQSPGGSIQYF. The variable domain in full, completed from reference TRBV30 and TRBJ2-4, reads SQTIHQWPATLVQPVGSPLSLECTVEGTSNPNLYWYRQAAGRGLQLLFYSVGIGQISSEVPQNLSASRPQDRQFILSSKKLLLSDSGFYLCAWSQSPGGSIQYFGAGTRLSVL.

The chain joins TRBV5-4 to TRBJ2-1, with TRBD2 identical over 11 bases. The V gene's germline CDR1 is SGHNT and CDR2 YYREEE (reference sequence). Unmatched junction bases numbered 3, after V lost 4 bases and J lost 3 bases. The CDR3 totals 15 residues. CDR3 nucleotide sequence: TGTGCCAGCAGCACCGGGACTAGCGGCTACAATGAGCAGTTCTTC. The encoded protein is CASSTGTSGYNEQFF.

The rearrangement links TRBV2 to TRBJ2-7; possibly TRBD2 for D (6 bases). This CDR3 spans 16 amino acids. V lost 3 bases and J 4 bases, leaving 19 bases between the germline ends. In germline, CDR1 is SNHLY, CDR2 FYNNEI. CDR3 coding DNA: TGTGCCAGCAGTGACCCACCCACCGGGCGGGATTACGAGCAGTACTTC. It specifies CASSDPPTGRDYEQYF.